The 16 T cell receptor beta chains below were found in one sample sequenced in a study of blood T cell repertoires in COVID-19. Sequencing used immunoSEQ multiplex PCR; TCRdb keeps in-frame clones, though not all of them. The sample shows about 320,000 clones, 85% of them seen only once. Sequenced input: PBMCs or T cells enriched from blood (not recorded which). All receptors come from a woman aged 25 to 39 who had been exposed to COVID-19.

V is TRBV11-1 and J is TRBJ2-7; TRBD2 is a possible D gene (6 bases). V was clipped by 6 bases and J by 2 bases, with 14 bases between them. The germline V gene encodes CDR1 SGHAT and CDR2 FQDESV (reference sequence). This CDR3 has 14 residues. As DNA, the CDR3 is TGTGCCAGCAGACGGACTATTTCTCCCTACGAGCAGTACTTC. It encodes CASRRTISPYEQYF.

The chain combines TRBV30 with TRBJ1-2; D is uncertain. CDR3 length: 16 amino acids. V lost 2 bases and J 4 bases, leaving 20 bases between the germline ends. Per germline, CDR1 GTSNPN and CDR2 SVGIG (reference sequence). CDR3 sequence (DNA): TGTGCCTGGAGTCCAACTGCGTTGTTTTATAGCTATGGCTACACCTTC. Translation: CAWSPTALFYSYGYTF.

The chain has TRBV7-9 and TRBJ2-1, with 11 bases that match TRBD2. Trimming took 3 bases from V and 3 from J; bases not matched to a gene: 4. This CDR3 is built from 16 residues. The germline gives CDR1 SEHNR, CDR2 FQNEAQ (reference sequence). The CDR3 DNA follows: TGTGCCAGCAGCTTCGAGACTAGCGGGAACTACAATGAGCAGTTCTTC. This translates into CASSFETSGNYNEQFF.

As DNA, the CDR3 is TGTGCCAGCAGTGAAGAAACGACTAGCGGCGACGAGCAGTACTTC. This sequence encodes CASSEETTSGDEQYF. This chain uses TRBV6-1 with TRBJ2-7; 9 nucleotides match TRBD2. Trimming at V came to 1 base and at J to 5 bases, leaving 6 bases not matched to a gene. Germline V gives CDR1 MNHNS, CDR2 SASEGT. CDR3 length equals 15 residues.

The J gene is TRBJ2-2, the V gene TRBV11-2, with TRBD1 as a possible D gene (5 bases). Germline V gene lookup returns CDR1 SGHAT and CDR2 FQNNGV. The CDR3 spans 14 residues. Trimming removed 3 bases from V and 7 bases from J, with 12 bases in between. The CDR3 here is CASSFEGAVGELFF. For the CDR3, the DNA is TGTGCCAGCAGCTTCGAAGGGGCGGTCGGGGAGCTGTTTTTT.

The rearrangement joins TRBV30 to TRBJ2-1; D ambiguous. Deletions cut 2 bases from V and 5 bases from J, with 4 bases between. The CDR3 is 11 amino acids. The germline gives CDR1 GTSNPN, CDR2 SVGIG (reference sequence). The CDR3 DNA is TGTGCCTGGAGTCCTGACAATGAGCAGTTCTTC. It specifies CAWSPDNEQFF.

The genes are TRBV10-3 and TRBJ2-1; TRBD2 agrees at 13 bases. V lost 4 bases, J lost 6 bases, and 12 bases stayed unmatched. Germline values: CDR1 ENHRY, CDR2 SYGVKD. CDR3 size: 18 residues. Here the CDR3 DNA reads TGTGCCATCAGTGGGGGACTAGCGGGAAATTTAGGAGGCAATGAGCAGTTCTTC. It is translated as CAISGGLAGNLGGNEQFF.

The chain joins TRBV28 to TRBJ1-1; D is possibly TRBD1 (5 bases). V gave up 7 bases and J gave up 6 bases, with 15 bases separating them. The germline V gene has CDR1 MDHEN and CDR2 SYDVKM. This CDR3 is built from 13 residues. CDR3 residues: CASNPRRGPEAFF. DNA of the CDR3: TGTGCCAGCAACCCAAGGAGGGGCCCTGAAGCTTTCTTT.

The V call is TRBV6-1, the J call TRBJ1-3, with D perhaps TRBD1 (5 bases). The CDR3 is made up of 13 amino acids. V lost 3 bases and J 7 bases, leaving 10 bases between the germline ends. The germline V gene has CDR1 MNHNS and CDR2 SASEGT. The CDR3 DNA reads as TGTGCCAGCAGTGATGCCCGGGGGAACACCATATATTTT. Encoded protein: CASSDARGNTIYF.

V gene TRBV12-3 or TRBV12-4 combines with J gene TRBJ1-2; TRBD1 agrees at 8 bases. The V segment lost 6 bases and the J segment 7 bases; nucleotides outside the gene matches: 7. This CDR3 has 13 residues. The DNA of the CDR3 is TGTGCCAGCAGCGAACAGGGGGGGAGTGGCTACACCTTC. Translation: CASSEQGGSGYTF.

The chain is built from TRBV9 and TRBJ2-2, with TRBD2 matching over 9 bases. The J segment lost 4 bases and the V segment lost 2 bases, leaving 9 bases of the junction unmatched. CDR3 length equals 17 residues. Germline V gene sequence: CDR1 SGDLS, CDR2 YYNGEE. The CDR3 nucleotides are TGTGCCAGCAGCGTGGGTATAGCGGGAGAGGTCACCGGGGAGCTGTTTTTT. Its protein is CASSVGIAGEVTGELFF.

CDR3 in DNA: TGTGCCATCAGTGGCCCCTTCCTAGCGGGAAAGGAAATCAATGAGCAGTTCTTC. Translating gives CAISGPFLAGKEINEQFF. This chain connects TRBV10-3 to TRBJ2-1, with TRBD2 identical over 9 bases. This CDR3 comprises 18 residues. Unmatched junction bases numbered 16, after V lost 4 bases and J lost 6 bases. CDR1 and CDR2 (germline): ENHRY, SYGVKD.

This clone appeared a few times. The chain couples TRBV7-8 to TRBJ1-1; possible D gene TRBD1, 6 bases. The CDR3 is 15 amino acids. With 10 bases removed from V and 5 bases from J, the gap between germline ends came to 23 bases. The germline V gene encodes CDR1 SGHVS and CDR2 FQNEAQ. CDR3 nucleotide sequence: TGTGCCACCAAACCAGACGGGGGGCGAAGAACTGAAGCTTTCTTT. Amino acids: CATKPDGGRRTEAFF.

The chain uses TRBV19 and TRBJ1-5; 7 bases align to TRBD1. Per germline, CDR1 LNHDA and CDR2 SQIVND (reference sequence). J was trimmed by 3 bases and V by 1 base; bases with no gene match: 3. The CDR3 totals 15 residues. CDR3 in amino acids: CASSIAGTVNQPQHF. The CDR3 DNA reads as TGTGCCAGTAGTATAGCCGGGACAGTCAATCAGCCCCAGCATTTT.

V gene TRBV7-9 combines with J gene TRBJ1-5; D possibly corresponds to TRBD1 (6 bases). Germline CDR1 SEHNR, CDR2 FQNEAQ (reference sequence). The V and J ends lost 0 bases and 3 bases respectively, with 12 bases between them. This CDR3 contains 16 residues. The CDR3 loop is CASSLARGGVNQPQHF. In DNA, the CDR3 is TGTGCCAGCAGCTTAGCGCGAGGGGGTGTCAATCAGCCCCAGCATTTT.

V is TRBV18 and J is TRBJ2-7; D not resolved. The length of the CDR3 is 14 residues. The germline V and J ends were trimmed by 0 bases and 6 bases, with 12 bases remaining between them. Germline loops: CDR1 KGHSH, CDR2 LQKENI. The CDR3 DNA sequence: TGTGCCAGCTCACCACCCTCCAGTCGAGGCGAGCAGTACTTC. Translation gives CASSPPSSRGEQYF.